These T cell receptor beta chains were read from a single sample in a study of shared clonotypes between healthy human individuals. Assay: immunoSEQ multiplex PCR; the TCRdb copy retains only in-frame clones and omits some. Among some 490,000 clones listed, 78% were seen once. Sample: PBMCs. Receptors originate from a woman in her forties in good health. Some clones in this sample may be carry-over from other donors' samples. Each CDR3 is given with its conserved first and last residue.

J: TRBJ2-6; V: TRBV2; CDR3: CASSSLRTGANVLTF
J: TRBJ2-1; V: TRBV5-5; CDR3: CASSLAGSINNEQFF
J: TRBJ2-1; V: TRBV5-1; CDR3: CASYGGTGAPSSYNEQFF
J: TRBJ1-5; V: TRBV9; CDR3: CASSAGVSNQPQHF
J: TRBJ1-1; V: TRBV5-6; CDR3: CASSGLTNTEAFF
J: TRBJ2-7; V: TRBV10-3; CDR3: CATGTSGRSLPHEQYF
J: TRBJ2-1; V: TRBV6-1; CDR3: CASSELSSGGLNEQFF
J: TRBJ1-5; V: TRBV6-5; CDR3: CASSYSLDQPQHF
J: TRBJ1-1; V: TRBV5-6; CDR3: CASSSGTGVTEAFF
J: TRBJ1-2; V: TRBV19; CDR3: CATTRDGYTF
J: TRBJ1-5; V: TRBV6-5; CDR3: CASSYGRGENQPQHF
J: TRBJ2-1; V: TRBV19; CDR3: CASSIAPATVYNEQFF
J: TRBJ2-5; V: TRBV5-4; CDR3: CASSPPGVETQYF
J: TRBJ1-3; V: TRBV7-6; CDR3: CASSLWGYGNTIYF
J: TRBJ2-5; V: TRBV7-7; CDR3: CASNDGLGETQYF
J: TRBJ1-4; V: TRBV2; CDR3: CASSRSTWGNEKLFF
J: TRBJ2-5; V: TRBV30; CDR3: CAWSEGGQETQYF
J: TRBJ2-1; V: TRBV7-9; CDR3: CAIDRGNNEQFF
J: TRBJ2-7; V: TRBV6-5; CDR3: CASSSPGTYEQYF
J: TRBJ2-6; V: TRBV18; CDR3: CASSPAGSGANVLTF
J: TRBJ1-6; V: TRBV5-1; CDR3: CASSPGTGTSPLHF
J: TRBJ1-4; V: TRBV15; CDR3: CATSSPHSSLNEKLFF
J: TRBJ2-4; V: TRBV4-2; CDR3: CASSQEGLAKNIQYF
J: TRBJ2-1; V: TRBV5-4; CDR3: CASSLGGAGFNEQFF
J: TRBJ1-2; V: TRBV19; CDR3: CASSPGSGPYGYTF
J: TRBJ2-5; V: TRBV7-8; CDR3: CASSLARIRAQETQYF
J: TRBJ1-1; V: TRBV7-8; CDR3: CASSPGTAVEAFF
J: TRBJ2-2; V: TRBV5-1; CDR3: CAARQGTNTGELFF
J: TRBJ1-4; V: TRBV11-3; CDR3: CASSLDRLGEKLFF
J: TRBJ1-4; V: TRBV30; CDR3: CAWSRGQENEKLFF
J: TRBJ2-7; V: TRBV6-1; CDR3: CASSEWSGGGFEGEQYF
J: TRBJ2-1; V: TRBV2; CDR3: CASSEMSPLYNEQFF
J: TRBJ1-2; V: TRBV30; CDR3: CAWSVVDYGYTF
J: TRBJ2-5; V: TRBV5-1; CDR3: CASSREGRQETQYF
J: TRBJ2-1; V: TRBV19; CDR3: CASRLDHQFTNEQFF